Each of the 14 T cell receptor beta chains below was sequenced from the same sample in a study of shared T cell receptors in the human thymus. Using immunoSEQ multiplex PCR, the repertoire was profiled, and TCRdb retains in-frame clones only, with some absent. The sample gives more than 300,000 clones, 95% of which show up once; 0.015% to 0.02% is in the top ten. Sequenced input: thymocytes. Every receptor here comes from a human donor.

CDR3 residues: CASSVGTGELFF. DNA of the CDR3: TGTGCCAGCAGTGTAGGGACCGGGGAGCTGTTTTTT. V gene TRBV25-1 combines with J gene TRBJ2-2, with D uncertain. Per germline, CDR1 MGHDK and CDR2 SYGVNS. V was pared by 4 bases and J by 5 bases, with 5 bases between. The CDR3 loop spans 12 amino acids.

The J gene is TRBJ2-3, the V gene TRBV2, with D perhaps matching TRBD2 (5 bases). Deletions cut 11 bases from V and 2 bases from J, with 14 bases between. Per germline, CDR1 SNHLY and CDR2 FYNNEI. The CDR3 totals 13 residues. The DNA for the CDR3 is TGTGCCCTGAGAGAGCGGAACACAGATACGCAGTATTTT. Its translation: CALRERNTDTQYF. Based on the CDR3 plus reference TRBV2 and TRBJ2-3, the full variable domain is EPEVTQTPSHQVTQMGQEVILRCVPISNHLYFYWYRQILGQKVEFLVSFYNNEISEKSEIFDDQFSVERPDGSNFTLKIRSTKLEDSAMYFCALRERNTDTQYFGPGTRLTVL.

This clone was observed once. The V gene is TRBV28, the J gene TRBJ1-1; D is perhaps TRBD1 (6 bases). The CDR3 is made up of 14 amino acids. CDR1 and CDR2 (germline): MDHEN, SYDVKM. V was cut by 7 bases and J by 3 bases, with 15 bases left in between. This chain's CDR3 is CASIPGGPYTEAFF. CDR3 coding DNA: TGTGCCAGCATCCCTGGGGGGCCATACACTGAAGCTTTCTTT.

The chain has TRBV28 and TRBJ2-4; D perhaps matches TRBD2 (6 bases). Per germline, CDR1 MDHEN and CDR2 SYDVKM. The V gene lost 5 bases and the J gene lost 4 bases, with 18 bases spanning the gap. The CDR3 consists of 16 residues. This CDR3 reads CASSASYPGLKNIQYF. Written as DNA, the CDR3 is TGTGCCAGCAGTGCTAGCTACCCGGGACTGAAAAACATTCAGTACTTC.

CDR3 nucleotide sequence: TGTGCCAGCAGCGACCCTACACAGGGAAACTCTGGAAACACCATATATTTT. Its translation: CASSDPTQGNSGNTIYF. The V gene is TRBV9, the J gene TRBJ1-3; D is possibly TRBD1 (6 bases). Germline CDR1 is SGDLS and CDR2 is YYNGEE. The CDR3 runs to 17 residues. The germline V and J ends were trimmed by 3 bases and 0 bases, with 16 bases remaining between them.

V and J are TRBV4-2 and TRBJ2-3; TRBD2 matches at 15 bases. There are 19 residues in the CDR3. Germline V gene data show CDR1 as LGHNA and CDR2 as YNFKEQ. The ends lost 5 bases at V and 3 bases at J; junction bases unmatched: 12. Here the CDR3 DNA reads TGTGCCAGCAGCTTAAGGACTAGCGGGAGGGCCGGTCGTACAGATACGCAGTATTTT. Translating gives CASSLRTSGRAGRTDTQYF.

This CDR3 is CASSGHLGSGQPQHF. CDR3 nucleotides: TGTGCCAGCAGCGGCCACTTGGGGTCAGGGCAGCCCCAGCATTTT. The gene calls are TRBV28 and TRBJ1-5, with TRBD1 as a possible D gene (5 bases). The CDR3 runs to 15 residues. V was clipped by 6 bases and J by 7 bases, with 19 bases between them. CDR1 and CDR2 from the germline V gene are MDHEN and SYDVKM.

The gene calls are TRBV5-6 and TRBJ2-1, with D maybe TRBD2 (5 bases). CDR1 is SGHDT, CDR2 YYEEEE, per germline. This CDR3 has 16 amino acids. V was trimmed by 0 bases and J by 4 bases, leaving 14 bases between them. CDR3: CASSLARALLYNEQFF. CDR3 bases: TGTGCCAGCAGCTTGGCGAGGGCCCTACTATACAATGAGCAGTTCTTC.

This clone was detected once. V gene TRBV19 combines with J gene TRBJ2-1, with D perhaps TRBD2 (6 bases). Germline loops: CDR1 LNHDA, CDR2 SQIVND (reference sequence). The CDR3 loop spans 17 amino acids. V was shortened by 3 bases and J by 6 bases, with 21 bases between the two germline ends. CDR3 in DNA: TGTGCCAGTAGTATCCTCCCTCGAGGGAGGACTTGCAATGAGCAGTTCTTC. It yields the protein CASSILPRGRTCNEQFF.

This sequence joins TRBV28 and TRBJ1-5; D gene ambiguous. Germline CDR1 MDHEN, CDR2 SYDVKM. The CDR3 sequence is 16 residues long. V shed 3 bases and J shed 3 bases, with 15 bases lying between them. In nucleotides, the CDR3 is TGTGCCAGCAGTTTTGTAGAGGCGCGGGTCAATCAGCCCCAGCATTTT. It yields the protein CASSFVEARVNQPQHF.

V and J are TRBV30 and TRBJ2-3, with TRBD1 identical over 7 bases. The germline CDR1 and CDR2 sequences are GTSNPN and SVGIG (reference sequence). This CDR3 contains 16 residues. The V segment lost 2 bases and the J segment 2 bases; nucleotides outside the gene matches: 10. The CDR3 loop reads CAWSPGQLKSTDTQYF. Here the CDR3 DNA reads TGTGCCTGGAGTCCGGGACAGCTAAAATCCACAGATACGCAGTATTTT.

The V call is TRBV2, the J call TRBJ2-3; 8 positions agree with TRBD1. Losses at the gene ends were 6 bases for V and 3 bases for J; bases not matched to a gene: 8. The CDR3 sequence is 15 residues long. Per germline, CDR1 SNHLY and CDR2 FYNNEI. CDR3 nucleotide sequence: TGTGCCAGCAGGGACAGGGAACTTCGAACAGATACGCAGTATTTT. It codes for CASRDRELRTDTQYF. The variable domain in full, with the rest retrieved from reference TRBV2 and TRBJ2-3, is EPEVTQTPSHQVTQMGQEVILRCVPISNHLYFYWYRQILGQKVEFLVSFYNNEISEKSEIFDDQFSVERPDGSNFTLKIRSTKLEDSAMYFCASRDRELRTDTQYFGPGTRLTVL.

The V gene is TRBV6-5, the J gene TRBJ1-1; D perhaps matches TRBD1 (6 bases). Germline CDR1 is MNHEY and CDR2 is SVGAGI. V lost 4 bases to trimming and J lost 3 bases, with 15 bases between them. This CDR3 comprises 15 residues. CDR3 nucleotides: TGTGCCAGCAGTTCCATACCCAAGGGGGACACTGAAGCTTTCTTT. This codes for CASSSIPKGDTEAFF.

The CDR3 region has the DNA TGTGCCAGCAGACACTACAGGGGGTCCGCCATGAACACTGAAGCTTTCTTT. This gives the protein CASRHYRGSAMNTEAFF. V gene TRBV7-3 combines with J gene TRBJ1-1, with 8 positions matching TRBD1. Unmatched junction bases numbered 12, after V lost 6 bases and J lost 0 bases. Germline V gene lookup returns CDR1 SGHTA and CDR2 FQGTGA. The CDR3 has 17 residues.